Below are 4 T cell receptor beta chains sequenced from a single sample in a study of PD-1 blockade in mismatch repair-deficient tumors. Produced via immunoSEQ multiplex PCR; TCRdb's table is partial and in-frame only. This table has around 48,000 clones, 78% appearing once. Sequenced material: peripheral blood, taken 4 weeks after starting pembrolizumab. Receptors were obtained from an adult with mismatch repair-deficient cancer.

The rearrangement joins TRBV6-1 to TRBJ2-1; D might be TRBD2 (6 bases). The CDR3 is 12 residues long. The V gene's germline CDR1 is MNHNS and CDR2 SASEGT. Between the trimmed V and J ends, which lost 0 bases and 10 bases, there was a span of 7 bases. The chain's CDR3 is CASSEATSEQFF. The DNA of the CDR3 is TGTGCCAGCAGTGAAGCAACTAGCGAGCAGTTCTTC.

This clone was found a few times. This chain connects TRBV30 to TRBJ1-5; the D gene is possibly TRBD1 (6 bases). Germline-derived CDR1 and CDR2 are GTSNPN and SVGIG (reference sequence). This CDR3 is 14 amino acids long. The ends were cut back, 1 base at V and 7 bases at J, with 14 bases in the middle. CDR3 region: CAWSGAGDGQPQHF. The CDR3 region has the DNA TGTGCCTGGAGTGGGGCAGGGGACGGCCAGCCCCAGCATTTT.

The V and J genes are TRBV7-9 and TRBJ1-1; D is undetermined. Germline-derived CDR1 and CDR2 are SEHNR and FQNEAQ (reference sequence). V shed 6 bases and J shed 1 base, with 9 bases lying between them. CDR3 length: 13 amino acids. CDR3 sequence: CASSFDGNTEAFF. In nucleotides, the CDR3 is TGTGCCAGCAGTTTCGACGGGAACACTGAAGCTTTCTTT.

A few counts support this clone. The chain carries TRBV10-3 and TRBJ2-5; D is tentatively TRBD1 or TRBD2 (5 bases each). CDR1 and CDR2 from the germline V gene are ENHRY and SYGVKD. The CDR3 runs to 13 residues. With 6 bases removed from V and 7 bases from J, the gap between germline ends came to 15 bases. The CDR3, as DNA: TGTGCCATCAGGGGACGCCTGGGGTTGACCCAGTACTTC. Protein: CAIRGRLGLTQYF.